The rows below give T cell receptor beta chains drawn from one sample of a study of T cells after yellow fever vaccination. TCRdb passed the 5' RACE reads through MiXCR, listing each CDR3 protein once. The profile shows over 110,000 distinct CDR3 sequences, 7.7% of them singletons. Sequenced here: CD4+ T cells sorted from PBMCs, sampled 5 days after the yellow fever booster vaccination. All receptors derive from a man aged 25 to 40 who received the YFV17D yellow fever vaccine. Both conserved end residues are part of each CDR3. Each record gives: clone size, D gene, V gene, J gene, CDR3 protein, CDR3 DNA. D genes are given only for firm matches. Size is omitted from some rows. Given values are once, few, many or a class for expanded clones.

many	TRBD2	TRBV10-3	TRBJ2-5	CAISGGETQYF	TGTGCCATCTCGGGGGGAGAGACCCAGTACTTC
once	-	TRBV10-1	TRBJ2-5	CASSIGVRETQYF	TGCGCCAGCAGTATAGGCGTACGAGAGACCCAGTACTTC
-	-	TRBV7-2	TRBJ1-1	CADTPGFSNTEAFF	TGTGCCGACACCCCGGGCTTTTCGAACACTGAAGCTTTCTTT
many	TRBD2	TRBV5-6	TRBJ2-1	CASRGLAGEMQFF	TGTGCCAGCAGGGGACTAGCGGGAGAAATGCAGTTCTTC
many	TRBD1	TRBV29-1	TRBJ2-7	CSAGTGAGDEQYF	TGCAGCGCCGGGACAGGGGCAGGCGACGAGCAGTACTTC
many	-	TRBV27	TRBJ2-1	CASLGRGAYNEQFF	TGTGCCAGCTTGGGCAGGGGGGCGTACAATGAGCAGTTCTTC
many	TRBD2	TRBV7-2	TRBJ2-1	CASSDTSANNEQFF	TGTGCCAGCAGCGATACTAGCGCAAACAATGAGCAGTTCTTC
many	-	TRBV14	TRBJ1-2	CASSQIDRTLYGYTF	TGTGCCAGCAGCCAGATAGACAGGACGCTCTATGGCTACACCTTC
many	-	TRBV3-1	TRBJ2-2	CASSQTGSTGELFF	TGTGCCAGCAGCCAGACGGGAAGCACCGGGGAGCTGTTTTTT
many	-	TRBV15	TRBJ2-3	CATSRDLGDGTDTQYF	TGTGCCACCAGCAGAGATCTGGGGGATGGTACAGATACGCAGTATTTT
-	-	TRBV5-4	TRBJ2-1	CASSLFSGEQFF	TGTGCCAGCAGCTTGTTCAGTGGTGAGCAGTTCTTC
many	-	TRBV6-5	TRBJ2-5	CASSYVAGYQETQYF	TGTGCCAGCAGTTACGTGGCGGGGTACCAAGAGACCCAGTACTTC
-	-	TRBV15	TRBJ2-7	CATSRTGTTTYEQYF	TGTGCCACCAGCAGAACCGGGACAACAACCTACGAGCAGTACTTC
few	TRBD1	TRBV30	TRBJ2-3	CAWSFYRGPGTDTQYF	TGTGCCTGGAGTTTTTACAGGGGGCCGGGGACAGATACGCAGTATTTT
many	TRBD1	TRBV5-1	TRBJ2-5	CASFPGQGYGTQYF	TGCGCCAGCTTTCCCGGACAGGGCTATGGGACCCAGTACTTC
many	-	TRBV6-2/TRBV6-3	TRBJ2-1	CASSYSGWGAYNPGVGNNEQFF	TGTGCCAGCAGTTACTCGGGTTGGGGGGCCTACAATCCGGGAGTTGGAAACAATGAGCAGTTCTTC
many	-	TRBV7-9	TRBJ2-6	CASSPSPLEAGANVLTF	TGTGCCAGCAGCCCATCACCCCTAGAAGCTGGGGCCAACGTCCTGACTTTC
many	-	TRBV25-1	TRBJ1-5	CASSESGLHQPQHF	TGTGCCAGCAGTGAGTCAGGTCTTCATCAGCCCCAGCATTTT
many	-	TRBV20-1	TRBJ1-5	CSASSPPNQPQHF	TGCAGTGCTAGTTCTCCTCCTAATCAGCCCCAGCATTTT
many	TRBD2	TRBV27	TRBJ2-1	CASRSGLAGGPEQFF	TGTGCCAGCCGTTCTGGGCTAGCGGGAGGGCCTGAGCAGTTCTTC
few	-	TRBV2	TRBJ2-5	CASNRGAPLRQETQYF	TGTGCCAGCAATCGGGGGGCACCCCTCCGGCAAGAGACCCAGTACTTC
many	-	TRBV3-1	TRBJ2-7	CASSPPGPRRNEQYF	TGTGCCAGCAGCCCCCCGGGCCCCAGGAGGAACGAGCAGTACTTC
many	TRBD2	TRBV7-2	TRBJ2-1	CASSLAASGNPMQFF	TGTGCCAGCAGCTTAGCCGCTAGCGGGAACCCCATGCAGTTCTTC
many	TRBD2	TRBV7-2	TRBJ2-5	CASSPREGFKETQYF	TGTGCCAGCAGCCCCAGGGAGGGCTTTAAAGAGACCCAGTACTTC
many	TRBD1	TRBV4-1	TRBJ2-4	CASSQEAGGNIQYF	TGCGCCAGCAGCCAAGAGGCAGGGGGAAACATTCAGTACTTC
many	TRBD2	TRBV20-1	TRBJ2-2	CSARDLGGRDTGELFF	TGCAGTGCTAGAGACCTCGGCGGGAGGGACACCGGGGAGCTGTTTTTT
many	TRBD1	TRBV25-1	TRBJ2-5	CASSGTGGEETQYF	TGTGCCAGCAGTGGGACAGGGGGCGAGGAGACCCAGTACTTC
many	TRBD2	TRBV20-1	TRBJ2-7	CSAASLAGSYEQYF	TGCAGTGCAGCTAGTCTAGCGGGGTCCTACGAGCAGTACTTC
many	-	TRBV30	TRBJ2-5	CAWSGVSQETQYF	TGTGCCTGGAGTGGAGTGTCCCAAGAGACCCAGTACTTC
many	-	TRBV7-2	TRBJ2-7	CASSSSRGSDEQYF	TGTGCCAGCAGCAGTTCTAGGGGATCCGACGAGCAGTACTTC
many	-	TRBV20-1	TRBJ2-5	CSAPAALGETQYF	TGCAGTGCTCCCGCGGCGTTGGGGGAGACCCAGTACTTC
many	TRBD2	TRBV7-2	TRBJ2-1	CASSLTSGTGDEQFF	TGTGCCAGCAGCCTAACTAGCGGGACTGGCGATGAGCAGTTCTTC
many	-	TRBV18	TRBJ1-2	CASSPQRTQANYGYTF	TGTGCCAGCTCACCACAGCGGACTCAAGCTAACTATGGCTACACCTTC
-	-	TRBV20-1	TRBJ2-2	CCATSTGSRDTGELFF	TGCTGTGCTACTTCTACAGGGTCTAGGGACACCGGGGAGCTGTTTTTT
many	TRBD1	TRBV30	TRBJ2-7	CAWGGQEGMYEQYF	TGTGCCTGGGGGGGACAGGAAGGGATGTACGAGCAGTACTTC
many	-	TRBV12-3/TRBV12-4	TRBJ2-3	CASSGTGTDTQYF	TGTGCCAGCAGCGGGACGGGCACAGATACGCAGTATTTT
many	-	TRBV7-8	TRBJ2-5	CASSLVPPGRRQETQYF	TGTGCCAGCAGCTTAGTCCCCCCTGGGCGGAGACAAGAGACCCAGTACTTC
many	TRBD2	TRBV5-1	TRBJ2-2	CASNPGGPTGELFF	TGCGCCAGCAACCCGGGAGGGCCGACCGGGGAGCTGTTTTTT
many	-	TRBV6-5	TRBJ2-1	CASSSRTLTNEQFF	TGTGCCAGCAGTTCCCGGACACTCACAAATGAGCAGTTCTTC
many	TRBD1	TRBV19	TRBJ2-1	CASSRTGLAYNEQFF	TGTGCCAGTAGCCGGACAGGGCTGGCCTACAATGAGCAGTTCTTC
many	-	TRBV5-1	TRBJ2-7	CASSPTSGRWEQYF	TGCGCCAGCAGCCCGACCTCGGGGCGTTGGGAGCAGTACTTC
-	-	TRBV12-3/TRBV12-4	TRBJ1-1	CASSLVQGGNKEAFF	TGTGCCAGCAGTTTAGTACAGGGTGGAAACAAGGAAGCTTTCTTT
-	-	TRBV27	TRBJ1-1	CASSSGGGGKAFF	TGTGCCAGCAGTTCAGGTGGAGGCGGAAAAGCTTTCTTT
many	-	TRBV6-5	TRBJ2-7	CASKKGISSYEQYF	TGTGCCAGCAAAAAGGGGATCAGCTCCTACGAGCAGTACTTC
many	TRBD2	TRBV6-2/TRBV6-3	TRBJ2-1	CASSYRSGGSGSEQFF	TGTGCCAGCAGTTATCGATCTGGCGGGAGTGGATCTGAGCAGTTCTTC
many	-	TRBV7-9	TRBJ2-5	CASSSVTGSQETQYF	TGTGCCAGCAGCTCAGTGACGGGGAGCCAAGAGACCCAGTACTTC
many	TRBD2	TRBV20-1	TRBJ2-3	CSARTSGRLTDTQYF	TGCAGTGCTCGGACTAGCGGGAGGTTGACAGATACGCAGTATTTT
few	TRBD2	TRBV7-2	TRBJ2-3	CASSLNGRAMDTQYF	TGTGCCAGCAGCTTGAACGGGAGGGCCATGGATACGCAGTATTTT
-	TRBD1	TRBV6-2/TRBV6-3	TRBJ1-5	CASSLGTGGPQPQHF	TGTGCCAGCAGCCTGGGGACAGGGGGCCCTCAGCCCCAGCATTTT
many	TRBD2	TRBV5-1	TRBJ2-4	CASSSLGTSGSFGAKNIQYF	TGCGCCAGCAGCTCACTCGGGACTAGCGGATCTTTCGGGGCCAAAAACATTCAGTACTTC
few	-	TRBV5-1	TRBJ1-1	CASSRKQTFDTEAFF	TGCGCCAGCAGCCGTAAGCAGACGTTCGACACTGAAGCTTTCTTT
many	-	TRBV12-3/TRBV12-4	TRBJ2-5	CASSYGAKTQYF	TGTGCCAGCAGCTATGGGGCAAAGACCCAGTACTTC
many	TRBD2	TRBV7-2	TRBJ2-3	CASSLVRSGRADTQYF	TGTGCCAGCAGCTTAGTGCGTAGCGGGAGAGCAGATACGCAGTATTTT
-	TRBD2	TRBV20-1	TRBJ2-7	CSANSGNIEEQYF	TGCAGTGCAAATAGCGGGAACATCGAAGAGCAGTACTTC